This is a list of T cell receptor beta chains from one sample in a study of T cells in Graves' hyperthyroidism and ophthalmopathy. TCRdb called the multiplex PCR reads again in MiXCR, with one record for every CDR3 protein. The sample has approximately 610,000 distinct CDR3 sequences, around 17% seen once. Sequencing was carried out using blood. Receptor source: a woman between 18 and 29 years old with Graves' hyperthyroidism. CDR3s include the opening cysteine and the closing phenylalanine or tryptophan. The order of the fields is clone size, D gene, J gene, V gene, CDR3 length, CDR3 protein, CDR3 DNA. D genes are given only for firm matches. Rows may omit the clone size; those that give it use once, few, many or a size class.

clone size: many
D gene: TRBD1
J gene: TRBJ2-7
V gene: TRBV5-1
CDR3 length: 14
CDR3 protein: CASSSGTDSYEQYF
CDR3 DNA: TGCGCCAGCAGTAGTGGGACAGATTCCTACGAGCAGTACTTC

clone size: NA
D gene: TRBD2
J gene: TRBJ2-3
V gene: TRBV30
CDR3 length: 15
CDR3 protein: CGGGGGGGGTDTQYF
CDR3 DNA: TGTGGGGGGGGGGGGGGGGGGGGGGGCACAGATACGCAGTATTTT

clone size: many
D gene: TRBD1
J gene: TRBJ2-7
V gene: TRBV2
CDR3 length: 15
CDR3 protein: CASSEDRDRGHEQYF
CDR3 DNA: TGTGCCAGCAGCGAAGACCGGGACAGGGGACACGAGCAGTACTTC

clone size: many
D gene: NA
J gene: TRBJ2-7
V gene: TRBV4-2
CDR3 length: 13
CDR3 protein: CASSQTESYEQYF
CDR3 DNA: TGTGCCAGCAGCCAAACAGAATCCTACGAGCAGTACTTC

clone size: NA
D gene: NA
J gene: TRBJ2-7
V gene: TRBV24-1
CDR3 length: 14
CDR3 protein: CATSDQGDLYEQYF
CDR3 DNA: TGTGCCACCAGTGATCAGGGTGATCTCTACGAGCAGTACTTC

clone size: few
D gene: NA
J gene: TRBJ2-6
V gene: TRBV25-1
CDR3 length: 17
CDR3 protein: CASSAGLPSSGANVLTF
CDR3 DNA: TGTGCCAGCAGTGCGGGACTCCCGAGCTCTGGGGCCAACGTCCTGACTTTC

clone size: many
D gene: NA
J gene: TRBJ2-3
V gene: TRBV20-1
CDR3 length: 15
CDR3 protein: CSALDGSTSTDTQYF
CDR3 DNA: TGCAGTGCTCTGGACGGGTCAACTAGCACAGATACGCAGTATTTT

clone size: many
D gene: TRBD1
J gene: TRBJ2-7
V gene: TRBV28
CDR3 length: 13
CDR3 protein: CASQGQGAYEQYF
CDR3 DNA: TGTGCCAGCCAAGGACAGGGGGCTTACGAGCAGTACTTC

clone size: NA
D gene: NA
J gene: TRBJ1-3
V gene: TRBV12-3/TRBV12-4
CDR3 length: 14
CDR3 protein: CASTPPAVGNTIYF
CDR3 DNA: TGTGCCAGCACCCCGCCAGCTGTAGGAAACACCATATATTTT

clone size: few
D gene: NA
J gene: TRBJ1-3
V gene: TRBV12-3/TRBV12-4
CDR3 length: 14
CDR3 protein: CASSALQGRNTIYF
CDR3 DNA: TGTGCCAGCAGTGCCCTACAAGGGAGGAACACCATATATTTT

clone size: few
D gene: NA
J gene: TRBJ2-5
V gene: TRBV11-3
CDR3 length: 15
CDR3 protein: CASSLGRQIQETQYF
CDR3 DNA: TGTGCCAGCAGCTTGGGTCGACAGATCCAAGAGACCCAGTACTTC

clone size: many
D gene: NA
J gene: TRBJ2-2
V gene: TRBV12-3/TRBV12-4
CDR3 length: 14
CDR3 protein: CASSLGPNTGELFF
CDR3 DNA: TGTGCCAGCAGCTTAGGACCGAACACCGGGGAGCTGTTTTTT

clone size: NA
D gene: TRBD2
J gene: TRBJ2-3
V gene: TRBV7-2
CDR3 length: 18
CDR3 protein: CASSLYGERGLSTDTQYF
CDR3 DNA: TGTGCCAGCAGCTTATATGGCGAGCGGGGGCTGAGCACAGATACGCAGTATTTT

clone size: many
D gene: TRBD1
J gene: TRBJ2-1
V gene: TRBV7-6
CDR3 length: 13
CDR3 protein: CASSMTGANEQFF
CDR3 DNA: TGTGCCAGCAGCATGACAGGGGCCAATGAGCAGTTCTTC

clone size: many
D gene: TRBD1
J gene: TRBJ1-2
V gene: TRBV28
CDR3 length: 17
CDR3 protein: CASTPPIPQGAVYGYTF
CDR3 DNA: TGTGCCAGCACCCCCCCCATCCCCCAGGGGGCGGTTTATGGCTACACCTTC

clone size: few
D gene: NA
J gene: TRBJ1-2
V gene: TRBV29-1
CDR3 length: 16
CDR3 protein: CSVEGPLDLTNYGYTF
CDR3 DNA: TGCAGCGTTGAAGGACCCCTTGACCTAACTAACTATGGCTACACCTTC

clone size: NA
D gene: NA
J gene: TRBJ1-3
V gene: TRBV27
CDR3 length: 13
CDR3 protein: CASSLYLGNTIYF
CDR3 DNA: TGTGCCAGCAGTTTATATCTGGGAAACACCATATATTTT

clone size: NA
D gene: TRBD1
J gene: TRBJ2-5
V gene: TRBV11-3
CDR3 length: 15
CDR3 protein: CASSFGQGSRETQYF
CDR3 DNA: TGTGCCAGCAGCTTCGGACAGGGGTCACGGGAGACCCAGTACTTC

clone size: many
D gene: NA
J gene: TRBJ2-6
V gene: TRBV6-1
CDR3 length: 15
CDR3 protein: CASTESSSGANVLTF
CDR3 DNA: TGTGCCAGCACCGAAAGCAGCTCTGGGGCCAACGTCCTGACTTTC

clone size: many
D gene: NA
J gene: TRBJ2-3
V gene: TRBV20-1
CDR3 length: 11
CDR3 protein: CSARDSVTQYF
CDR3 DNA: TGCAGTGCTAGGGACTCCGTTACGCAGTATTTT

clone size: NA
D gene: NA
J gene: TRBJ2-5
V gene: TRBV7-2
CDR3 length: 13
CDR3 protein: CASSLNTERTQYF
CDR3 DNA: TGTGCCAGCAGCTTAAACACGGAGAGGACCCAGTACTTC

clone size: NA
D gene: NA
J gene: TRBJ2-5
V gene: TRBV5-8
CDR3 length: 15
CDR3 protein: CASSREGGTQETQYF
CDR3 DNA: TGTGCCAGCAGCCGCGAGGGGGGGACTCAAGAGACCCAGTACTTC

clone size: many
D gene: NA
J gene: TRBJ2-1
V gene: TRBV12-3/TRBV12-4
CDR3 length: 16
CDR3 protein: CASSYSWGGARNEQFF
CDR3 DNA: TGTGCCAGCAGTTACTCTTGGGGGGGGGCCAGGAATGAGCAGTTCTTC

clone size: few
D gene: NA
J gene: TRBJ2-1
V gene: TRBV6-1
CDR3 length: 13
CDR3 protein: CASRLTKNNEQFF
CDR3 DNA: TGTGCCAGCAGGCTCACAAAAAACAATGAGCAGTTCTTC

clone size: NA
D gene: TRBD1
J gene: TRBJ2-3
V gene: TRBV10-3
CDR3 length: 15
CDR3 protein: CAISDRQGSTDTQYF
CDR3 DNA: TGTGCCATCAGTGACCGACAGGGCAGCACAGATACGCAGTATTTT

clone size: many
D gene: NA
J gene: TRBJ2-5
V gene: TRBV9
CDR3 length: 16
CDR3 protein: CASSVVGSGAQETQYF
CDR3 DNA: TGTGCCAGCAGCGTAGTGGGGAGCGGTGCTCAAGAGACCCAGTACTTC

clone size: NA
D gene: TRBD1
J gene: TRBJ1-4
V gene: TRBV19
CDR3 length: 15
CDR3 protein: CASNFGGTGNEKLFF
CDR3 DNA: TGTGCCAGTAATTTCGGTGGGACAGGGAATGAAAAACTGTTTTTT

clone size: few
D gene: NA
J gene: TRBJ2-2
V gene: TRBV2
CDR3 length: 15
CDR3 protein: CASSDRRGNTGELFF
CDR3 DNA: TGTGCCAGCAGTGATCGACGGGGGAACACCGGGGAGCTGTTTTTT

clone size: NA
D gene: TRBD2
J gene: TRBJ2-3
V gene: TRBV29-1
CDR3 length: 17
CDR3 protein: CSARGLAGGPNTDTQYF
CDR3 DNA: TGCAGCGCCAGGGGACTAGCGGGAGGGCCAAACACAGATACGCAGTATTTT

clone size: many
D gene: NA
J gene: TRBJ2-7
V gene: TRBV2
CDR3 length: 12
CDR3 protein: CASMGVSREQYF
CDR3 DNA: TGTGCCAGCATGGGCGTGTCGCGGGAGCAGTACTTC

clone size: many
D gene: NA
J gene: TRBJ2-7
V gene: TRBV6-6
CDR3 length: 15
CDR3 protein: CASSYSRGGLDEQYF
CDR3 DNA: TGTGCCAGCAGTTACTCTCGGGGAGGTCTTGACGAGCAGTACTTC

clone size: few
D gene: TRBD1
J gene: TRBJ1-1
V gene: TRBV19
CDR3 length: 16
CDR3 protein: CASRDEQGAPNTEAFF
CDR3 DNA: TGTGCCAGTAGGGATGAACAGGGGGCGCCGAACACTGAAGCTTTCTTT

clone size: many
D gene: TRBD1
J gene: TRBJ1-5
V gene: TRBV20-1
CDR3 length: 14
CDR3 protein: CSATRQGGSQPQHF
CDR3 DNA: TGCAGTGCTACGAGACAGGGGGGTAGTCAGCCCCAGCATTTT

clone size: many
D gene: NA
J gene: TRBJ1-1
V gene: TRBV6-5
CDR3 length: 14
CDR3 protein: CASSYQGRNTEAFF
CDR3 DNA: TGTGCCAGCAGTTATCAGGGGCGGAACACTGAAGCTTTCTTT

clone size: NA
D gene: NA
J gene: TRBJ2-5
V gene: TRBV4-3
CDR3 length: 13
CDR3 protein: CASSSAWQETQYF
CDR3 DNA: TGCGCCAGCAGCTCAGCGTGGCAAGAGACCCAGTACTTC

clone size: NA
D gene: NA
J gene: TRBJ2-5
V gene: TRBV30
CDR3 length: 15
CDR3 protein: CAWRRPDDRWETQYF
CDR3 DNA: TGTGCCTGGAGGAGGCCGGACGATCGATGGGAGACCCAGTACTTC

clone size: NA
D gene: TRBD1
J gene: TRBJ1-1
V gene: TRBV7-9
CDR3 length: 18
CDR3 protein: CASSHPRQGPDLNTEAFF
CDR3 DNA: TGTGCCAGCAGCCATCCGCGACAGGGGCCGGATTTGAACACTGAAGCTTTCTTT

clone size: few
D gene: NA
J gene: TRBJ2-6
V gene: TRBV2
CDR3 length: 16
CDR3 protein: CASRGDGNSGANVLTF
CDR3 DNA: TGTGCCAGCAGGGGCGACGGTAACTCTGGGGCCAACGTCCTGACTTTC

clone size: NA
D gene: TRBD2
J gene: TRBJ2-1
V gene: TRBV7-8
CDR3 length: 16
CDR3 protein: CASSSDRLADHNEQFF
CDR3 DNA: TGTGCCAGCAGCTCAGATAGGCTAGCGGACCACAATGAGCAGTTCTTC

clone size: NA
D gene: TRBD2
J gene: TRBJ2-1
V gene: TRBV5-1
CDR3 length: 15
CDR3 protein: CASSGTGGLLSEQFF
CDR3 DNA: TGCGCCAGCAGCGGGACGGGAGGATTACTTAGTGAGCAGTTCTTC